The rows below give T cell receptor beta chains drawn from one sample of a study of blood T cell repertoires in COVID-19. Using immunoSEQ multiplex PCR, the repertoire was profiled, and TCRdb retains in-frame clones only, with some absent. Of about 29,000 clones listed, approximately 87% are singletons. What was sequenced was peripheral blood. All receptors derive from a human donor with active COVID-19. The donor label of this sample is uncertain. Each CDR3 is given with its conserved first and last residue. A D gene is named only where the DNA matches it firmly. Not every row has a clone size; where given, it reads once, few, many or a size class.

>-|TRBV6-2/TRBV6-3|TRBJ1-2|-
CASSYSGGNYGYTF
TGTGCCAGCAGTTACTCAGGGGGTAACTATGGCTACACCTTC
>-|TRBV6-5|TRBJ2-2|once
CASSSPLGSTGELFF
TGTGCCAGCAGTTCCCCGCTAGGATCCACCGGGGAGCTGTTTTTT
>TRBD2|TRBV20-1|TRBJ2-3|-
CSASRSGRKSTDTQYF
TGCAGTGCTAGTCGAAGCGGGAGGAAAAGCACAGATACGCAGTATTTT
>TRBD1|TRBV5-8|TRBJ1-1|-
CASSLGQADTEAFF
TGTGCCAGCAGCCTAGGACAGGCGGACACTGAAGCTTTCTTT
>-|TRBV6-2/TRBV6-3|TRBJ1-2|once
CASSAHSGDYGYTF
TGTGCCAGCAGTGCACATTCAGGGGACTATGGCTACACCTTC
>TRBD2|TRBV19|TRBJ2-7|-
CASSTREGVYEQYF
TGTGCCAGTAGTACCCGGGAGGGCGTCTACGAGCAGTACTTC
>-|TRBV11-1|TRBJ2-5|-
CASSRDGGQETQYF
TGTGCCAGCAGCCGCGATGGAGGCCAAGAGACCCAGTACTTC
>-|TRBV10-3|TRBJ2-1|-
CAISESLGPNNEQFF
TGTGCCATCAGTGAGTCACTAGGACCGAACAATGAGCAGTTCTTC
>TRBD1|TRBV4-1|TRBJ2-1|-
CASSQARGPYNEQFF
TGCGCCAGCAGCCAAGCTAGGGGGCCATACAATGAGCAGTTCTTC
>TRBD2|TRBV4-1|TRBJ2-2|-
CASSQGGSGGALAGELFF
TGCGCCAGCAGCCAAGGGGGTAGCGGGGGGGCTTTAGCCGGGGAGCTGTTTTTT
>TRBD2|TRBV6-5|TRBJ2-1|few
CASSYLAGGYNEQFF
TGTGCCAGCAGTTACCTAGCGGGAGGGTACAATGAGCAGTTCTTC
>-|TRBV7-9|TRBJ1-4|-
CASSSRGGRENEKLFF
TGTGCCAGCAGCTCCAGGGGTGGCAGGGAGAATGAAAAACTGTTTTTT
>TRBD1|TRBV4-1|TRBJ1-1|-
CASSYRGGQGRNTEAFF
TGCGCCAGCAGCTACCGGGGCGGACAGGGGCGGAACACTGAAGCTTTCTTT
>TRBD2|TRBV28|TRBJ2-1|-
CASTTSGIYNEQFF
TGTGCCAGCACTACTAGCGGAATATACAATGAGCAGTTCTTC
>-|TRBV24-1|TRBJ2-3|-
CATSDKGPSTDTQYF
TGTGCCACCAGTGATAAGGGGCCTAGCACAGATACGCAGTATTTT
>TRBD1|TRBV3-1/TRBV3-2|TRBJ1-2|-
CASSQVRDRVFGYTF
TGTGCCAGCAGCCAAGTAAGAGACAGGGTTTTTGGCTACACCTTC
>TRBD2|TRBV4-2|TRBJ2-7|-
CASSQDRLASSYEQYF
TGTGCCAGCAGCCAAGATAGACTAGCGTCCTCCTACGAGCAGTACTTC
>TRBD1|TRBV7-9|TRBJ2-1|once
CASSLNADRAQFF
TGTGCCAGCAGCTTAAACGCAGACAGGGCCCAGTTCTTC
>TRBD1|TRBV19|TRBJ1-5|-
CASSIDLIGTAYQPQHF
TGTGCCAGTAGTATAGATCTGATTGGGACAGCTTATCAGCCCCAGCATTTT
>TRBD1|TRBV9|TRBJ1-6|-
CASSVGQGDSPLHF
TGTGCCAGCAGCGTAGGGCAGGGGGATTCACCCCTCCACTTT
>TRBD2|TRBV5-4|TRBJ2-7|-
CASSQTGTSSEQYF
TGTGCCAGCAGCCAAACCGGGACTAGCAGCGAGCAGTACTTC
>-|TRBV3-1/TRBV3-2|TRBJ2-7|once
CASSQANGVSYEQYF
TGTGCCAGCAGCCAAGCAAACGGAGTCTCCTACGAGCAGTACTTC
>TRBD2|TRBV11-2|TRBJ2-1|-
CASSPSGSNYNEQFF
TGTGCCAGCAGCCCAAGCGGGAGTAACTACAATGAGCAGTTCTTC